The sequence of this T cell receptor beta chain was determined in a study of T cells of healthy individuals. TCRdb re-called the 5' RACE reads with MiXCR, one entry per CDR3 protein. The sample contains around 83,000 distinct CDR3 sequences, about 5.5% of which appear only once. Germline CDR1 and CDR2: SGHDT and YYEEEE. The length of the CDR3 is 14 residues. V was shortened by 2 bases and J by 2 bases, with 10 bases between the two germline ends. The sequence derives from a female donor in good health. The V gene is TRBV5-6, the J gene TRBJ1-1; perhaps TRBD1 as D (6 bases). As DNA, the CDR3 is TGTGCCAGCAGCTTTGGGGGGGCCAACACTGAAGCTTTCTTT. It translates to CASSFGGANTEAFF.